Detailed here is one T cell receptor (beta chain). Its antigen is not identified. The time point: baseline, week 1 (first vaccination visit). Specified treatment: pre-vaccination baseline after standard-of-care therapy. This sample is drawn from a study of a mutant IDH1 vaccine in newly diagnosed glioma. About the research overall: Treatment recipients were roughly 62% male and about 40% female, and their mean age was 40.4 years. Beforehand, treatment had been radiotherapy, temozolomide, or both; the majority received both. Study results and limitations: With respect to changes in top peripheral T cell clonotypes, pseudoprogression seemed unrelated.

The repertoire was sequenced with immunoSEQ multiplex PCR; TCRdb's copy has only in-frame clones and lacks some. The sample carries about 30,000 clones, 82% recorded once. The CDR3 has 14 residues. Per the germline V gene, CDR1 is ENHRY and CDR2 is SYGVKD. The germline V and J ends were trimmed by 6 bases and 6 bases, with 17 bases remaining between them. The chain has TRBV10-3 and TRBJ1-1; D gene unclear. The sequence came from a young man with glioma. This specimen was PBMCs, taken from a glioma patient treated with radiotherapy, temozolomide or both. In nucleotides, the CDR3 is TGTGCCATCAGCGAGGCCACCGGTAGAGCTGAAGCTTTCTTT. Protein: CAISEATGRAEAFF.